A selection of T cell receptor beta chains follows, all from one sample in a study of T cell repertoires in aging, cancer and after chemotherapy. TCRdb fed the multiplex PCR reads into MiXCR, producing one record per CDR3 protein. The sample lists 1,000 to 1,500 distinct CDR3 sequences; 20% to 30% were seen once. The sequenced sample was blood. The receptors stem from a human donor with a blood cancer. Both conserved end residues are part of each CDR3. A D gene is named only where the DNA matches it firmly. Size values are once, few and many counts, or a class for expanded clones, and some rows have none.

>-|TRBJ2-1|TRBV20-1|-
TGCAGTGCTAGATGGGGGGTCGATGAGCAGTTCTTC
CSARWGVDEQFF
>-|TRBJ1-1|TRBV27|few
TGTGCCAGCAGTCCCTCTGGCGTCACTGAAGCTTTCTTT
CASSPSGVTEAFF
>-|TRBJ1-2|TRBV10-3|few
TGTGCCATCAGTGAGAGAGGGAACTATGGCTACACCTTC
CAISERGNYGYTF
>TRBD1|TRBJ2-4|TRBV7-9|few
TGTGCCAGCAGCTCATTTAGGCGACAGGGTCTAGCCAAAAACATTCAGTACTTC
CASSSFRRQGLAKNIQYF
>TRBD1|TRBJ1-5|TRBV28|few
TGTGCCAGCAGTTCCGCCGGGACAGGTACTCAGCCCCAGCATTTT
CASSSAGTGTQPQHF
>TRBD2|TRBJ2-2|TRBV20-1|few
TGCAGTGCTCCTACTAGCGGGGAAGGAAAAACCGGGGAGCTGTTTTTT
CSAPTSGEGKTGELFF
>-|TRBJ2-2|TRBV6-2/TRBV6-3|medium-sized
TGTGCCAGCAGAAAGACAACCACCGGGGAGCTGTTTTTT
CASRKTTTGELFF
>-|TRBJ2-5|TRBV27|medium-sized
TGTGCCAGCAGTTTAGAAGAGACCCAGTACTTC
CASSLEETQYF
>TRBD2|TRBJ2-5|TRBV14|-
TGTGCCAGCAACCAAGTCGGACTAGTGGAGACCCAGTACTTC
CASNQVGLVETQYF
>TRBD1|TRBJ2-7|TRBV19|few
TGTGCCAGTAGTGAGGCGGGACAGGGCTACGAGCAGTACTTC
CASSEAGQGYEQYF
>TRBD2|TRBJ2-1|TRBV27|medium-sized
TGTGCCAGCCGGACTAGCGGGGGCTATTTTGACTCCTACAATGAGCAGTTCTTC
CASRTSGGYFDSYNEQFF
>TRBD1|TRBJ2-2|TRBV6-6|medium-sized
TGTGCCAGCAGTTACTCGGCAGGGGGCCGAACCGGGGAGCTGTTTTTT
CASSYSAGGRTGELFF
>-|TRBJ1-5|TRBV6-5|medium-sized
TGTGCCAGCAGCCTCCCGGGTCAGCCCCAGCATTTT
CASSLPGQPQHF
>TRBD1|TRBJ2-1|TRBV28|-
TGTGCCAGCAGGGGGGACAGCCGGAATGAGCAGTTCTTC
CASRGDSRNEQFF
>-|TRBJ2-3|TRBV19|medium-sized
TGTGCCAGTAGTACCTTAGACTCGAGAGATACGCAGTATTTT
CASSTLDSRDTQYF
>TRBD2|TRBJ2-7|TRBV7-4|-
TGTGCCAGCAGTCCCCCCACTAGCGGGAGGGTGCAGTACTTC
CASSPPTSGRVQYF
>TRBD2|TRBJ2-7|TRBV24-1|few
TGTGCCACCAGCAAAGCGGGAGGCGACGAGCAGTACTTC
CATSKAGGDEQYF
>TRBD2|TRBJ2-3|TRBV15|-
TGTGCCACCAGCAGAGGCGGGAGTCTCACAGATACGCAGTATTTT
CATSRGGSLTDTQYF
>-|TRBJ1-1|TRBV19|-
TGTGCCAGTAGTATGGGGGGTTTTACTGAAGCTTTCTTT
CASSMGGFTEAFF
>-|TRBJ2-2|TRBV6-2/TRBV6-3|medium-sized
TGTGCCGTACGGCCGGGGGCCGGGGAGCTGTTTTTT
CAVRPGAGELFF
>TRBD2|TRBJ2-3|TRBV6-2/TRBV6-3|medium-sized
TGTGCCAGCAGCTCTAGCGGGAGGCAACGGGCAGATACGCAGTATTTT
CASSSSGRQRADTQYF
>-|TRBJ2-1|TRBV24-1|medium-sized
TGTGCCACCAGTGATCCAGTAGGCAATGAGCAGTTCTTC
CATSDPVGNEQFF
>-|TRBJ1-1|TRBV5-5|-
TGTGCCAGCAGCTTGACGAAGGGCGGGAACACTGAAGCTTTCTTT
CASSLTKGGNTEAFF
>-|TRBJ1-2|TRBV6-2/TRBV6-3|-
TGTGCCAGCAGCCCGCCCCGGACAGCTAACTATGGCTACACCTTC
CASSPPRTANYGYTF
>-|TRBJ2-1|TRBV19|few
TGTGCCAGTAGTATGTATGAGGGGTCCTACAATGAGCAGTTCTTC
CASSMYEGSYNEQFF
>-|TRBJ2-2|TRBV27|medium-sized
TGTGCCAGCAGTCCCGGGACATTTTGGCACACCGGGGAGCTGTTTTTT
CASSPGTFWHTGELFF
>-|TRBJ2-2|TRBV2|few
TGTGCCAGCAGGTTTCAGGGGAACACCGGGGAGCTGTTTTTT
CASRFQGNTGELFF
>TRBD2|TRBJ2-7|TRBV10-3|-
TGTGCCATCAGTGAGTCCGGGACTAGCGGGGGGGCCTACGAGCAGTACTTC
CAISESGTSGGAYEQYF
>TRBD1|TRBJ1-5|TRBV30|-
TGTGCCTGGGGCCCGGGACAGGCGAGCAATCAGCCCCAGCATTTT
CAWGPGQASNQPQHF
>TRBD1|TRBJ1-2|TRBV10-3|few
TGTGCCATCAGCAACGGACAGGGTCACTATGGCTACACCTTC
CAISNGQGHYGYTF
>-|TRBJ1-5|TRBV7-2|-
TGTGCCAGCAGCAGGGAGGTCAATCAGCCCCAGCATTTT
CASSREVNQPQHF
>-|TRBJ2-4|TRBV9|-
TGTGCCAGCAGCGGGGGGACCCGTACCGGAAACATTCAGTACTTC
CASSGGTRTGNIQYF
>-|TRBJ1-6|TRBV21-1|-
TGTGCCAGCAGCAAAGTAGGAGCGGGACACTATAATTCACCCCTCCACTTT
CASSKVGAGHYNSPLHF
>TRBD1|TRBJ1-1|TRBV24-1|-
TGTGCCACCAGTGAGGGACAGAAACCTGAAGCTTTCTTT
CATSEGQKPEAFF
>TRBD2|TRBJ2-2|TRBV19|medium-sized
TGTGCCAGTAGTAGTAGCGGGTCCACCGGGGAGCTGTTTTTT
CASSSSGSTGELFF
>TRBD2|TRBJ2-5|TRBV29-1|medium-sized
TGCAGCGTTATAGGACTAGCGATTGGGAAGACCCAGTACTTC
CSVIGLAIGKTQYF
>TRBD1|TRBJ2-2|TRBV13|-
TGTGCCAGCAGCCAAGGGGGCGTAATCACCGGGGAGCTGTTTTTT
CASSQGGVITGELFF
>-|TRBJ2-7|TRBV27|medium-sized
TGTGCCAGCAGTTTATGGGGTGGGAGAGGGGGCTACGAGCAGTACTTC
CASSLWGGRGGYEQYF
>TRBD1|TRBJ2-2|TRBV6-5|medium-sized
TGTGCCAGCAGGGTAGGGGGACAGGACACCGGGGAGCTGTTTTTT
CASRVGGQDTGELFF
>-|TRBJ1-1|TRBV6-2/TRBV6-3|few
TGTGCCAGCAGTCCCGGGGACCTCAGGTCGAGGTGGACTGAAGCTTTCTTT
CASSPGDLRSRWTEAFF
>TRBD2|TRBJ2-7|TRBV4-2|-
TGTGCCAGCAGCCAAGATAGGAGCGGGACTAGATCCTACGAGCAGTACTTC
CASSQDRSGTRSYEQYF
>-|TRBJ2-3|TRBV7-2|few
TGTGCCAGCAGCTTAAGGCTAGTCGGAGCAGATACGCAGTATTTT
CASSLRLVGADTQYF
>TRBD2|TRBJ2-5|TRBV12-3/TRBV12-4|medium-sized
TGTGCCAGCAGACCCGGACTAGCGGGGGAGACCCAGTACTTC
CASRPGLAGETQYF
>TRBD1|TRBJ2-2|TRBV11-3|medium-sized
TGTGCCAGCCACAGGGGGCTGGAGTCCGGGGAGCTGTTTTTT
CASHRGLESGELFF
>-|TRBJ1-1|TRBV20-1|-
TGCAGTGCTAGACAGTCGGGCATGAACACTGAAGCTTTCTTT
CSARQSGMNTEAFF
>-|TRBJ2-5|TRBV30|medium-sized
TGTGCCTGGACCTCTTCTGAGACCCAGTACTTC
CAWTSSETQYF
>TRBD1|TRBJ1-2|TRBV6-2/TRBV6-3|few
TGTGCCAGCAGTTACGGTCGGACAGGGCGAGACGGCTACACCTTC
CASSYGRTGRDGYTF
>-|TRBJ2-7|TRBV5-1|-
TGCGCCAGCAGCCCCTCGGACCCAACCTACGAGCAGTACTTC
CASSPSDPTYEQYF
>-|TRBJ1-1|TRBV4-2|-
TGTGCCAGCAGCCAAGATGCGGGGGGGGGCACTGAAGCTTTCTTT
CASSQDAGGGTEAFF
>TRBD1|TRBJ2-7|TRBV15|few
TGTGCCACCAGCAGTATTTATGGACAGGACTACGAGCAGTACTTC
CATSSIYGQDYEQYF
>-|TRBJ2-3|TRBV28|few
TGTGCCAGCAGTTGGGGCAGCACAGATACGCAGTATTTT
CASSWGSTDTQYF